A single sample gave rise to the 24 T cell receptor beta chains below, sequenced in a study of blood T cell repertoires in COVID-19. Libraries were prepared by immunoSEQ multiplex PCR; TCRdb keeps only in-frame clonotypes and omits some of them. The sample holds about 51,000 clones, 70% to 90% seen once. Sequenced input: peripheral blood. These receptors came from a man older than 75 with active COVID-19.

This clone was picked up one time. The CDR3: CASSLLPAGGAGEQFF. For the CDR3, the DNA is TGTGCCAGCAGCTTACTTCCGGCAGGGGGCGCGGGGGAGCAGTTCTTC. The rearrangement links TRBV7-3 to TRBJ2-1, with 8 nucleotides matching TRBD1. V dropped 2 bases and J dropped 10; count of bases not matched to a gene: 13. There are 16 residues in the CDR3. Germline loops: CDR1 SGHTA, CDR2 FQGTGA.

V and J are TRBV3-1 (or the pseudogene TRBV3-2) and TRBJ2-1; TRBD2 matches at 8 bases. With 7 bases clipped from V and 7 bases from J, the junction kept 18 bases outside the gene matches. The CDR3 is made up of 17 amino acids. Germline V lookup: CDR1 LGHDT, CDR2 YNNKEL (reference sequence). In nucleotides, the CDR3 is TGTGCCAGCAACTCAAGGTCGCCGGGAGGGGTGTTGAATGAGCAGTTCTTC. Encoded protein: CASNSRSPGGVLNEQFF.

The gene calls are TRBV28 and TRBJ2-1; D might be TRBD2 (6 bases). Germline-derived CDR1 and CDR2 are MDHEN and SYDVKM. V lost 3 bases and J 10 bases, leaving 22 bases between the germline ends. The CDR3 runs 16 residues. CDR3 protein: CASSLASRLVLGEQFF. The CDR3 DNA follows: TGTGCCAGCAGTTTGGCGTCGAGACTAGTTTTGGGCGAGCAGTTCTTC. The full variable domain, in which reference TRBV28 and TRBJ2-1 provide the parts outside the CDR3, is DVKVTQSSRYLVKRTGEKVFLECVQDMDHENMFWYRQDPGLGLRLIYFSYDVKMKEKGDIPEGYSVSREKKERFSLILESASTNQTSMYLCASSLASRLVLGEQFFGPGTRLTVL.

The CDR3 bases are TGTGCCAGCAGCCGTACACGTAATGAAAAACTGTTTTTT. As protein: CASSRTRNEKLFF. The chain couples TRBV9 to TRBJ1-4; D remains ambiguous. Germline V gene sequence: CDR1 SGDLS, CDR2 YYNGEE. This CDR3 region has 13 residues. With 4 bases removed from V and 4 bases from J, the gap between germline ends came to 8 bases. Drawing the rest from reference TRBV9 and TRBJ1-4, the complete variable domain is DSGVTQTPKHLITATGQRVTLRCSPRSGDLSVYWYQQSLDQGLQFLIQYYNGEERAKGNILERFSAQQFPDLHSELNLSSLELGDSALYFCASSRTRNEKLFFGSGTQLSVL.

This clone is a singleton in its sample. V usage is TRBV19 and J usage is TRBJ1-5; 9 nucleotides match TRBD1. Germline loops: CDR1 LNHDA, CDR2 SQIVND (reference sequence). The CDR3 totals 16 residues. The V and J ends lost 2 bases and 4 bases, in that order; junction bases with no gene match: 6. CDR3 sequence reads: CASSITGQGLNQPQHF. DNA for the CDR3: TGTGCCAGTAGTATAACAGGACAGGGGTTAAATCAGCCCCAGCATTTT.

The chain combines TRBV10-3 with TRBJ1-5; weak D call: TRBD1 (6 bases). The CDR3 is made up of 14 amino acids. Germline CDR1 reads ENHRY; CDR2 reads SYGVKD. V lost 6 bases, J lost 5 bases, and 14 bases lay in between. The CDR3 reads CAISGGGEDQPQHF. The CDR3 DNA reads TGTGCCATCAGCGGGGGGGGCGAGGATCAGCCCCAGCATTTT.

This clone has a single count. The chain links TRBV6-6 to TRBJ1-2; D remains unclear. The CDR3 loop spans 15 amino acids. Germline V CDR1 and CDR2: MNHNY, SVGAGI (reference sequence). Trimming stripped 5 bases from V and 5 bases from J, with 18 bases between. Here the CDR3 DNA reads TGTGCCAGCAGTCTCTCGGAGGGCGCACGGTATGGCTACACCTTC. Translation: CASSLSEGARYGYTF.

This clone appeared a single time. The chain recombines TRBV28 with TRBJ1-2, with TRBD1 matching over 8 bases. Trimming took 7 bases from V and 4 from J; bases not matched to a gene: 20. This CDR3 has 18 residues. CDR1 and CDR2 (germline): MDHEN, SYDVKM. The CDR3 nucleotides are TGTGCCAGCATTTTTCGGACAGGGCCGGACCCGGGCCTCTATGGCTACACCTTC. This codes for CASIFRTGPDPGLYGYTF.

The chain combines TRBV6-6 with TRBJ2-7; unclear D gene. The V gene's germline CDR1 is MNHNY and CDR2 SVGAGI (reference sequence). The CDR3 contains 14 residues. V lost 0 bases and J 7 bases, leaving 13 bases between the germline ends. For the CDR3, the DNA is TGTGCCAGCAGTTACTCAACCGACATATTAGAGCAGTACTTC. Protein product: CASSYSTDILEQYF.

This clone was picked up one time. The sample carries other DNA sequences with the same CDR3. The chain carries TRBV18 and TRBJ2-7, with a possible D match to TRBD2 (5 bases). Germline-derived CDR1 and CDR2 are KGHSH and LQKENI. V shed 3 bases and J shed 5 bases, with 11 bases lying between them. CDR3 length: 13 residues. The CDR3 sequence is CASSPPGLDEQYF. CDR3 coding DNA: TGTGCCAGCTCACCTCCCGGACTGGACGAGCAGTACTTC.

This clone was detected a few times. The chain links TRBV2 to TRBJ1-5; D ambiguous. CDR1 SNHLY and CDR2 FYNNEI come from the germline V gene. The V and J ends lost 1 base and 2 bases respectively, with 6 bases between them. The CDR3 sequence is 14 residues long. The CDR3 DNA follows: TGTGCCAGCAGTGAAGGGCTGCGCAATCAGCCCCAGCATTTT. This sequence encodes CASSEGLRNQPQHF.

The rearrangement joins TRBV10-3 to TRBJ1-4; 7 nucleotides match TRBD1. Germline assignment: CDR1 ENHRY and CDR2 SYGVKD. Trimming removed 7 bases from V and 8 bases from J; junction bases left unmatched: 13. This CDR3 region has 15 residues. This CDR3 is CAINPTGPIYEKLFF. CDR3 DNA sequence: TGTGCCATCAATCCGACAGGGCCCATTTACGAAAAACTGTTTTTT.

This clone appeared once. V and J are TRBV11-3 and TRBJ2-2; 12 bases map to TRBD2. The CDR3 consists of 17 residues. Germline V gene sequence: CDR1 SGHNT, CDR2 YENEEA. V was pared by 3 bases and J by 7 bases, with 9 bases of the junction left unmatched. The chain's CDR3 is CASSLTSGSRRDGELFF. CDR3 sequence (DNA): TGTGCCAGCAGCTTGACTAGCGGGAGCCGGAGGGACGGGGAGCTGTTTTTT.

This clone appeared a single time. This chain links TRBV2 with TRBJ2-1, with 8 bases fitting TRBD2. The V gene's germline CDR1 is SNHLY and CDR2 FYNNEI. V dropped 6 bases and J dropped 0; count of bases not matched to a gene: 4. The CDR3 has 15 residues. The DNA for the CDR3 is TGTGCCAGCAGAGGGACTAGGAGCTCCTACAATGAGCAGTTCTTC. Its translation is CASRGTRSSYNEQFF.

The V gene is TRBV5-8, the J gene TRBJ2-6, with 8 bases identical to TRBD1. CDR3 size: 18 residues. The germline V gene encodes CDR1 SGHTS and CDR2 YDEGEE. V shed 0 bases, J shed 0 bases, and the junction held 5 bases outside the gene matches. CDR3 coding DNA: TGTGCCAGCAGCTTGGTTGGACAGGGCCCCTCTGGGGCCAACGTCCTGACTTTC. Its translation is CASSLVGQGPSGANVLTF.

The CDR3 sequence is CASSIPHRGPEQFF. CDR3 sequence (DNA): TGTGCCAGTAGTATTCCCCACAGGGGCCCTGAGCAGTTCTTC. The rearrangement links TRBV19 to TRBJ2-1; 7 bases are shared with TRBD1. Unmatched junction bases numbered 8, after V lost 3 bases and J lost 9 bases. The germline V gene has CDR1 LNHDA and CDR2 SQIVND (reference sequence). The CDR3 has 14 amino acids.

This chain connects TRBV2 to TRBJ2-1; TRBD2 aligns across 13 bases. The length of the CDR3 is 16 residues. Unmatched junction bases numbered 7, after V lost 6 bases and J lost 5 bases. The V gene's germline CDR1 is SNHLY and CDR2 FYNNEI. CDR3 amino acids: CASRRTSGGPHNEQFF. CDR3 DNA sequence: TGTGCCAGCAGGAGGACTAGCGGGGGCCCCCACAATGAGCAGTTCTTC. Full variable domain (rest looked up from reference TRBV2 and TRBJ2-1): EPEVTQTPSHQVTQMGQEVILRCVPISNHLYFYWYRQILGQKVEFLVSFYNNEISEKSEIFDDQFSVERPDGSNFTLKIRSTKLEDSAMYFCASRRTSGGPHNEQFFGPGTRLTVL.

V and J are TRBV30 and TRBJ1-2, with TRBD1 identical over 9 bases. Germline V gene data show CDR1 as GTSNPN and CDR2 as SVGIG (reference sequence). Trimming removed 0 bases from V and 7 bases from J; junction bases left unmatched: 6. This CDR3 is built from 14 residues. The CDR3 here is CAWSVRQGVVGYTF. As DNA, the CDR3 is TGTGCCTGGAGTGTAAGACAGGGGGTAGTTGGCTACACCTTC.

The chain is built from TRBV6-1 and TRBJ2-5; 8 bases fit TRBD1. Germline values: CDR1 MNHNS, CDR2 SASEGT. J was trimmed by 4 bases and V by 0 bases; bases with no gene match: 10. There are 17 residues in the CDR3. CDR3 sequence: CASSEALGRGRVETQYF. CDR3 bases: TGTGCCAGCAGTGAAGCTCTCGGCAGGGGGCGAGTAGAGACCCAGTACTTC.

This sequence joins TRBV3-1 (or the pseudogene TRBV3-2) and TRBJ2-2; D unresolved. From germline, CDR1 is LGHDT and CDR2 YNNKEL (reference sequence). The CDR3 is 13 residues long. Trimming shortened V by 7 bases and J by 6 bases, and 12 bases separated the two germline ends. The CDR3 loop reads CASTNVYAGELFF. CDR3 nucleotides: TGTGCCAGCACCAACGTCTACGCCGGGGAGCTGTTTTTT.

J is TRBJ2-5 and V is TRBV28, with D tentatively TRBD1 (6 bases). V was trimmed by 4 bases and J by 5 bases, leaving 20 bases between them. In germline, CDR1 is MDHEN, CDR2 SYDVKM. The CDR3 loop spans 16 amino acids. The CDR3 coding sequence is TGTGCCAGCAGTTCACCTCAGATCAGGGGCGGCGAGACCCAGTACTTC. Translation gives CASSSPQIRGGETQYF. The variable domain in full, completed from reference TRBV28 and TRBJ2-5, reads DVKVTQSSRYLVKRTGEKVFLECVQDMDHENMFWYRQDPGLGLRLIYFSYDVKMKEKGDIPEGYSVSREKKERFSLILESASTNQTSMYLCASSSPQIRGGETQYFGPGTRLLVL.

The V call is TRBV4-3, the J call TRBJ2-1, with TRBD2 as a possible D gene (5 bases). Germline loops: CDR1 LGHNA, CDR2 YSLEER. The CDR3 is made up of 14 amino acids. The V end lost 4 bases, the J end lost 8 bases, and 15 bases lay between the germline ends. The CDR3 loop reads CASSPRLTLDEQFF. The CDR3 DNA follows: TGCGCCAGCAGCCCCCGACTCACACTAGATGAGCAGTTCTTC.

V is TRBV6-2 or TRBV6-3 and J is TRBJ2-5; D might be TRBD1 (6 bases). The CDR3 is made up of 13 amino acids. Trimming left V 6 bases short and J 2 bases short, with 10 bases between. CDR1 and CDR2 (germline): MNHEY, SVGEGT. CDR3: CASSNTGQETQYF. The CDR3 region has the DNA TGTGCCAGCAGCAATACAGGGCAAGAGACCCAGTACTTC.

This chain joins TRBV24-1 and TRBJ1-1, with TRBD1 identical over 10 bases. Germline CDR1 and CDR2: KGHDR and SFDVKD. The length of the CDR3 is 17 residues. Trimming took 2 bases from V and 3 from J; bases not matched to a gene: 8. CDR3 nucleotides: TGTGCCACCAGTGATTCCGGGACAGGGGTAAGGGACACTGAAGCTTTCTTT. Protein: CATSDSGTGVRDTEAFF.